These T cell receptor beta chains were read from a single sample in a study of OX40 agonist ivuxolimab in advanced cancers. Libraries were prepared by immunoSEQ multiplex PCR; TCRdb keeps only in-frame clonotypes and omits some of them. The table lists around 66,000 clones, roughly nine tenths of them singletons, with about a tenth in the top ten. Sequencing used CD4+ or CD8+ T cells sorted from blood, obtained in a trial of the OX40 agonist ivuxolimab. The receptors come from an adult with an advanced solid tumor such as melanoma, head and neck, liver or kidney cancer. The CDR3 runs from the conserved cysteine through the conserved F or W. D genes are given only for firm matches. Size is stated for part of the rows, as once, few or many counts, or as a class when the clone is expanded.

clone size | J gene | D gene | V gene | CDR3 protein | CDR3 DNA
NA | TRBJ2-7 | TRBD2 | TRBV18 | CASSPLGAGALGNEQYF | TGTGCCAGCTCACCCCTAGGAGCGGGGGCCCTCGGGAACGAGCAGTACTTC
once | TRBJ2-7 | NA | TRBV6-5 | CASSSQDIYEQYF | TGTGCCAGCAGTTCTCAAGACATTTACGAGCAGTACTTC
NA | TRBJ1-5 | NA | TRBV28 | CASTMGPEDQPQHF | TGTGCCAGCACCATGGGCCCGGAGGATCAGCCCCAGCATTTT
NA | TRBJ1-5 | NA | TRBV28 | CASRRVRVQPQHF | TGTGCCAGCAGAAGGGTCCGAGTGCAGCCCCAGCATTTT
NA | TRBJ2-2 | TRBD1 | TRBV6-1 | CASSGDRANTGELFF | TGTGCCAGCAGTGGAGACAGGGCGAACACCGGGGAGCTGTTTTTT
NA | TRBJ2-5 | TRBD2 | TRBV5-5 | CASSLYGSGGPAATQYF | TGTGCCAGCAGCTTGTATGGTAGCGGGGGGCCGGCTGCGACCCAGTACTTC
NA | TRBJ1-2 | NA | TRBV11-2 | CASSFGAWGVSNYGYTF | TGTGCCAGCAGCTTTGGGGCGTGGGGGGTTTCTAACTATGGCTACACCTTC
NA | TRBJ2-3 | NA | TRBV5-1 | CASSLPGLDTQYF | TGCGCCAGCAGCTTGCCAGGGTTGGATACGCAGTATTTT
NA | TRBJ1-1 | NA | TRBV18 | CASSPEGSQNTEAFF | TGTGCCAGCTCACCAGAGGGCAGTCAGAACACTGAAGCTTTCTTT
NA | TRBJ2-2 | NA | TRBV5-4 | CASSLQNTGELFF | TGTGCCAGCAGCTTACAGAACACCGGGGAGCTGTTTTTT
NA | TRBJ2-5 | TRBD1 | TRBV5-5 | CASSAIPGQGETQYF | TGTGCCAGCAGCGCAATACCGGGACAGGGGGAGACCCAGTACTTC
once | TRBJ1-2 | TRBD1 | TRBV28 | CASSLFSVGTGTYGYTF | TGTGCCAGCAGTTTATTTTCTGTTGGGACAGGGACTTATGGCTACACCTTC
NA | TRBJ2-7 | NA | TRBV2 | CASRNRLYEQYF | TGTGCCAGCAGGAACAGGCTCTACGAGCAGTACTTC
NA | TRBJ2-3 | TRBD1 | TRBV18 | CASSPGQGNTDTQYF | TGTGCCAGCTCACCGGGACAGGGGAACACAGATACGCAGTATTTT
NA | TRBJ2-1 | TRBD1 | TRBV5-1 | CASSYTGGGEQFF | TGCGCCAGCAGCTATACAGGGGGCGGTGAGCAGTTCTTC
NA | TRBJ2-6 | TRBD1 | TRBV18 | CAGTSGTGRSGANVLTF | TGTGCCGGAACCTCCGGGACAGGACGCTCTGGGGCCAACGTCCTGACTTTC
few | TRBJ1-5 | TRBD1 | TRBV19 | CASNSNRGFGNQPQHF | TGTGCCAGTAACTCAAACAGGGGCTTCGGCAATCAGCCCCAGCATTTT
NA | TRBJ1-2 | NA | TRBV20-1 | CSASPTAGYTF | TGCAGTGCTAGTCCCACCGCGGGCTACACCTTC
NA | TRBJ1-2 | NA | TRBV7-2 | CASSLGPRIVNYGYTF | TGTGCCAGCAGCTTAGGTCCCCGGATCGTTAACTATGGCTACACCTTC
once | TRBJ1-2 | TRBD1 | TRBV4-2 | CASSGRQGAGYGYTF | TGTGCCAGCAGCGGACGACAGGGGGCGGGCTATGGCTACACCTTC
NA | TRBJ1-2 | TRBD1 | TRBV19 | CASRLGQRSFGYTF | TGTGCCAGTAGGTTGGGACAGCGATCGTTTGGCTACACCTTC
NA | TRBJ1-2 | TRBD1 | TRBV7-9 | CASSLGQVDGYTF | TGTGCCAGCAGCTTGGGACAGGTGGATGGCTACACCTTC
NA | TRBJ1-6 | TRBD1 | TRBV19 | CASSIDGQGYSPLHF | TGTGCCAGTAGTATAGATGGACAGGGGTATTCACCCCTCCACTTT
NA | TRBJ1-3 | TRBD1 | TRBV7-2 | CATNTGGRGNTIYF | TGTGCCACCAATACAGGGGGAAGGGGAAACACCATATATTTT
NA | TRBJ2-7 | TRBD2 | TRBV4-2 | CASSSASGVYEQYF | TGTGCCAGCAGCTCGGCTAGCGGGGTCTACGAGCAGTACTTC
NA | TRBJ2-5 | NA | TRBV27 | CASSLSWVGETQYF | TGTGCCAGCAGTTTATCGTGGGTAGGGGAGACCCAGTACTTC
NA | TRBJ1-5 | NA | TRBV19 | CASSIEQPRQPQHF | TGTGCCAGTAGTATAGAACAGCCCCGCCAGCCCCAGCATTTT
NA | TRBJ2-6 | TRBD1 | TRBV29-1 | CSVAGYSTGVPPGPGANVLTF | TGCAGCGTTGCAGGATATAGCACAGGGGTCCCCCCTGGTCCTGGGGCCAACGTCCTGACTTTC
NA | TRBJ2-5 | NA | TRBV7-2 | CASSLVLETQYF | TGTGCCAGCAGCTTAGTCCTCGAGACCCAGTACTTC
NA | TRBJ1-5 | TRBD1 | TRBV19 | CASSTRDRGEQPQHF | TGTGCCAGTAGTACCCGAGACAGGGGAGAACAGCCCCAGCATTTT
once | TRBJ2-7 | NA | TRBV28 | CASSLGGDGSEQYF | TGTGCCAGCAGTTTGGGCGGAGACGGGAGCGAGCAGTACTTC
NA | TRBJ1-6 | TRBD1 | TRBV6-6 | CASNRQGLNSPLHF | TGTGCCAGCAACCGACAGGGTTTGAATTCACCCCTCCACTTT
few | TRBJ1-1 | NA | TRBV7-7 | CASSLDPNTEAFF | TGTGCTAGCAGCTTAGATCCGAACACTGAAGCTTTCTTT
NA | TRBJ2-5 | NA | TRBV7-9 | CASSLRRGQETQYF | TGTGCCAGCAGCTTAAGGAGGGGCCAAGAGACCCAGTACTTC
NA | TRBJ1-1 | NA | TRBV6-5 | CASSSGFLLGAFF | TGTGCCAGCAGCTCAGGGTTTTTACTCGGAGCTTTCTTT
NA | TRBJ2-3 | NA | TRBV5-1 | CASSPDTTDTQYF | TGCGCCAGCAGCCCGGACACCACAGATACGCAGTATTTT
NA | TRBJ1-5 | NA | TRBV6-1 | CASRDNTNQPQHF | TGTGCCAGCAGGGACAACACCAATCAGCCCCAGCATTTT
NA | TRBJ2-5 | TRBD1 | TRBV6-1 | CASHRDRGAETQYF | TGTGCCAGCCACCGGGACAGGGGAGCGGAGACCCAGTACTTC
NA | TRBJ2-7 | TRBD2 | TRBV4-1 | CASSQTIAGGTSYEQYF | TGCGCCAGCAGCCAGACGATAGCGGGAGGGACCTCCTACGAGCAGTACTTC
few | TRBJ1-2 | TRBD1 | TRBV7-9 | CASSLRQGAGYGYTF | TGTGCCAGCAGCTTAAGGCAGGGGGCAGGGTATGGCTACACCTTC
NA | TRBJ1-5 | NA | TRBV28 | CASSLILQPQHF | TGTGCCAGCAGTTTGATCCTTCAGCCCCAGCATTTT
NA | TRBJ2-1 | TRBD1 | TRBV18 | CASSRGDRVHNEQFF | TGTGCCAGCTCACGGGGGGACAGGGTCCACAATGAGCAGTTCTTC
NA | TRBJ1-6 | NA | TRBV19 | CASSIGWRLDSPLHF | TGTGCCAGTAGTATAGGTTGGAGATTGGATTCACCCCTCCACTTT
NA | TRBJ2-5 | NA | TRBV19 | CASSLLYRQGSREEQYF | TGTGCCAGTAGCCTACTTTATCGACAGGGCTCGAGGGAGGAGCAGTACTTC
few | TRBJ2-7 | TRBD2 | TRBV19 | CASSALGGFDEQYF | TGTGCCAGTAGTGCCCTGGGGGGGTTCGACGAGCAGTACTTC
NA | TRBJ1-6 | NA | TRBV6-5 | CASSYSHGGAYSPLHF | TGTGCCAGCAGTTACTCCCACGGGGGGGCTTATTCACCCCTCCACTTT
NA | TRBJ1-2 | NA | TRBV5-6 | CASSLVGRVGRGYTF | TGTGCCAGCAGCTTGGTGGGAAGGGTAGGACGAGGCTACACCTTC
NA | TRBJ1-1 | NA | TRBV19 | CASSMSAGRGFTEAFF | TGTGCCAGTAGTATGTCGGCAGGGAGGGGATTCACTGAAGCTTTCTTT
NA | TRBJ1-2 | NA | TRBV6-5 | CASRLKGGSYGYTF | TGTGCCAGCAGGTTAAAGGGGGGCAGCTATGGCTACACCTTC
NA | TRBJ2-5 | TRBD1 | TRBV5-1 | CASSLTGTEETQYF | TGCGCCAGCAGCTTGACCGGGACAGAAGAGACCCAGTACTTC
NA | TRBJ2-5 | TRBD2 | TRBV28 | CASSSSPGLAGWETQYF | TGTGCCAGCAGTTCCTCGCCGGGACTAGCGGGGTGGGAGACCCAGTACTTC
NA | TRBJ2-5 | TRBD2 | TRBV10-3 | CAISESTSGTQETQYF | TGTGCCATCAGTGAGTCGACTAGCGGTACACAAGAGACCCAGTACTTC
once | TRBJ2-1 | TRBD2 | TRBV7-7 | CASSLGLAGESSYNEQFF | TGTGCTAGCAGCTTAGGACTAGCGGGGGAGAGCTCCTACAATGAGCAGTTCTTC
NA | TRBJ1-1 | NA | TRBV29-1 | CSVPTGSEAFF | TGCAGCGTCCCCACAGGGAGTGAAGCTTTCTTT
NA | TRBJ2-7 | NA | TRBV29-1 | CSVLGRYLPGGYEQYF | TGCAGCGTTCTGGGACGGTACCTTCCTGGGGGGTACGAGCAGTACTTC
NA | TRBJ1-1 | NA | TRBV6-6 | CASRGRAVGSTEAFF | TGTGCCAGCAGAGGACGGGCAGTGGGCAGCACTGAAGCTTTCTTT